This TCR beta chain was recovered during a study of OX40 agonist ivuxolimab in advanced cancers. Broader study findings: Blood T cells, both CD4+ and CD8+, expanded clonally by week 6 at 0.1 to 3.0 mg/kg. More expanded clones were seen, on average, in CD8+ T cells than in CD4+.

Repertoires were generated with immunoSEQ multiplex PCR, while TCRdb's copy carries only in-frame clones and drops some. The sample shows tens of thousands of clones, around 84% of them seen only once. The CDR3 is made up of 13 amino acids. CDR1 SNHLY and CDR2 FYNNEI come from the germline V gene. The V gene end was trimmed by 10 bases and the J gene end by 0 bases; junction bases not matched to a gene: 6. This clone was seen only a few times. Antigen: not known. The sample here was CD4+ or CD8+ T cells sorted from blood, taken in a trial of the OX40 agonist ivuxolimab. This chain connects TRBV2 to TRBJ2-7; TRBD2 agrees at 7 bases. This sequence originates from an adult with an advanced solid tumor such as melanoma, head and neck, liver or kidney cancer. The DNA for the CDR3 is TGTGCCATACTTCGGGAGGACTCCTACGAGCAGTACTTC. The encoded protein is CAILREDSYEQYF.